The sequence of this T cell receptor beta chain was determined in a study of tumor-infiltrating lymphocytes in primary liver carcinoma. On the study more broadly: Through surgical resection, the patients' primary liver carcinoma was treated. All lesions had stage T1-T3 N0M0 and roughly 4 to 11 cm widths. General study results and limits: Blood fell significantly below tumors in its top-250-clone fraction (p = 0.039).

Both blood RNA, taken from unsorted whole blood, and germline DNA were extracted. CDR3 size: 14 residues. Deletions cut 1 base from V and 7 bases from J, with 13 bases between. Per the germline V gene, CDR1 is SEHNR and CDR2 is FQNEAQ (reference sequence). Note on this clonotype: Its antigen remains unknown.

Production of TCR beta cDNA used around 460 ng total RNA together with a constant-region primer. Employing slightly modified ARM-PCR, three nested multiplex PCR rounds were run, and these gave rise to the TCR beta libraries. Amplification in the first two PCR rounds was performed using TRBV1-TRBV30 forward primers and a C-beta reverse primer for roughly 9 cycles each. From the multiplex PCR reads, TCRdb called clonotypes with MiXCR, one entry per CDR3 protein. The sample lists about 180,000 distinct CDR3 sequences, about 60% occurring once. The chain employs TRBV7-9 and TRBJ1-1; no clear D gene. Sequenced material: peripheral blood. The clonotype comes from a middle-aged man with primary liver carcinoma and hepatitis B virus infection. This CDR3 reads CASSLGGEGVEAFF. The CDR3 DNA reads as TGTGCCAGCAGCTTAGGCGGGGAAGGCGTTGAAGCTTTCTTT.